Shown below are 19 T cell receptor beta chains from a single sample sequenced in a study of T cells in tuberculosis. Cells were sorted from thawed PBMC rested overnight and stained with GMM-loaded CD1B tetramer, viability dye and anti-CD3. CD1B tetramers were loaded with Rhodococcus equi-derived C32 glucose monomycolate. This table comes from immunoSEQ multiplex PCR, and its TCRdb copy is limited to in-frame clones, with some not included. The data show around 60,000 clones, with 81% seen just once and around 13% held by the top ten. Sequenced sample: CD1b-GMM tetramer-negative cells sorted from PBMCs. These receptors all come from an adult woman with latent tuberculosis.

The chain employs TRBV2 and TRBJ1-4; TRBD1 matches 7 bases. Losses at the gene ends were 5 bases for V and 5 bases for J; bases not matched to a gene: 5. Germline V gene data show CDR1 as SNHLY and CDR2 as FYNNEI. The CDR3 totals 14 residues. The CDR3, as DNA: TGTGCCAGCAGTCCCGACAGGGAGAATGAAAAACTGTTTTTT. Translation: CASSPDRENEKLFF.

V is TRBV7-3 and J is TRBJ2-1; 11 nucleotides align to TRBD2. Losses at the gene ends were 5 bases for V and 10 bases for J; bases not matched to a gene: 13. Germline loops: CDR1 SGHTA, CDR2 FQGTGA. The CDR3 has 16 amino acids. CDR3 sequence reads: CASSPSTSGNLREQFF. The DNA for the CDR3 is TGTGCCAGCAGCCCATCGACTAGCGGGAACCTCCGGGAGCAGTTCTTC. The whole variable domain, filled in from reference TRBV7-3 and TRBJ2-1, reads GAGVSQTPSNKVTEKGKYVELRCDPISGHTALYWYRQSLGQGPEFLIYFQGTGAADDSGLPNDRFFAVRPEGSVSTLKIQRTERGDSAVYLCASSPSTSGNLREQFFGPGTRLTVL.

The chain uses TRBV27 and TRBJ2-1, with D possibly TRBD2 on 6 matching bases. The V end was cut by 3 bases, the J end by 9 bases, with 9 bases between. The CDR3 has 12 amino acids. Germline V lookup: CDR1 MNHEY, CDR2 SMNVEV (reference sequence). CDR3 nucleotides: TGTGCCAGCAGTTTTCGGGGGACTGAGCAGTTCTTC. Its protein is CASSFRGTEQFF.

The chain joins TRBV5-1 to TRBJ1-3; 8 bases map to TRBD1. V dropped 5 bases and J dropped 1; count of bases not matched to a gene: 8. Germline V gene data show CDR1 as SGHRS and CDR2 as YFSETQ. This CDR3 has 16 amino acids. For the CDR3, the DNA is TGCGCCAGCAGTTTGTCCAGGGGGCGGTCTGGAAACACCATATATTTT. Translated: CASSLSRGRSGNTIYF.

The rearrangement uses TRBV9 and TRBJ1-1; 7 nucleotides agree with TRBD1. Unmatched junction bases numbered 6, after V lost 0 bases and J lost 1 base. The CDR3 is made up of 16 amino acids. CDR1 and CDR2 from the germline V gene are SGDLS and YYNGEE. The CDR3 loop is CASSVGRGLSNTEAFF. The CDR3 nucleotides are TGTGCCAGCAGCGTAGGGAGGGGGCTGTCGAACACTGAAGCTTTCTTT.

The V call is TRBV27, the J call TRBJ2-2, with 12 nucleotides matching TRBD1. CDR3 length equals 15 residues. J was trimmed by 8 bases and V by 5 bases; bases with no gene match: 6. The germline gives CDR1 MNHEY, CDR2 SMNVEV (reference sequence). The DNA for the CDR3 is TGTGCCAGCAGTCGGGGGGACAGGGGGCGTGGGGAGCTGTTTTTT. It specifies CASSRGDRGRGELFF.

This clone was found a few times. This rearrangement joins TRBV12-5 to TRBJ2-1; 11 bases are a match to TRBD2. V lost 2 bases to trimming and J lost 7 bases; unmatched junction nucleotides: 7. CDR1 is LGHNT and CDR2 is FRNRAP in the germline V gene. The CDR3 loop spans 16 amino acids. CDR3 nucleotide sequence: TGTGCTAGTGGTTTGATCACTAGCGGGAGAGGTAATGAGCAGTTCTTC. This translates into CASGLITSGRGNEQFF.

The V and J genes are TRBV5-1 and TRBJ1-1, with D perhaps TRBD1 (5 bases). Germline CDR1 is SGHRS and CDR2 is YFSETQ. The ends were cut back, 2 bases at V and 4 bases at J, with 15 bases in the middle. There are 15 residues in the CDR3. The CDR3 protein is CASSFVGGTPTEAFF. The CDR3 DNA is TGCGCCAGCAGCTTTGTCGGGGGGACCCCCACTGAAGCTTTCTTT. Together with reference TRBV5-1 and TRBJ1-1, the CDR3 gives the full variable domain: KAGVTQTPRYLIKTRGQQVTLSCSPISGHRSVSWYQQTPGQGLQFLFEYFSETQRNKGNFPGRFSGRQFSNSRSEMNVSTLELGDSALYLCASSFVGGTPTEAFFGQGTRLTVV.

As concerns this clone: No conserved phenylalanine or tryptophan is present at the end of the CDR3, so a read error is the likely explanation. The DNA is left out, because the CDR3 cannot be placed on it with certainty; the CDR3 is given as TCRdb lists it. The chain has TRBV7-3 and TRBJ1-2; the table's TRBD1 call for D was not verified on the DNA. The length of the CDR3 is 11 amino acids, counting both ends. The V gene's germline CDR1 is SGHTA and CDR2 FQGTGA. The CDR3 protein is CASSPYLTQGV.

V usage is TRBV5-4 and J usage is TRBJ2-2; 9 bases line up with TRBD1. Per the germline V gene, CDR1 is SGHNT and CDR2 is YYREEE (reference sequence). J lost 5 bases, V lost 0 bases, and 2 bases had no gene match. This CDR3 region has 15 residues. CDR3 nucleotides: TGTGCCAGCAGCTTGGGACAGGGGGAAACCGGGGAGCTGTTTTTT. This sequence encodes CASSLGQGETGELFF. The full variable domain, its missing parts supplied by reference TRBV5-4 and TRBJ2-2, is ETGVTQSPTHLIKTRGQQVTLRCSSQSGHNTVSWYQQALGQGPQFIFQYYREEENGRGNFPPRFSGLQFPNYSSELNVNALELDDSALYLCASSLGQGETGELFFGEGSRLTVL.

The chain couples TRBV19 to TRBJ1-2; 7 nucleotides align to TRBD1. CDR1 and CDR2 from the germline V gene are LNHDA and SQIVND (reference sequence). The V gene end was trimmed by 10 bases and the J gene end by 3 bases; junction bases not matched to a gene: 14. The CDR3 has 15 residues. For the CDR3, the DNA is TGTGCCACCCAGACAGGGTCCGCGGCTTACTATGGCTACACCTTC. Its translation: CATQTGSAAYYGYTF.

The rearrangement links TRBV2 to TRBJ1-1; D is possibly TRBD1 (6 bases). Germline loops: CDR1 SNHLY, CDR2 FYNNEI. The CDR3 runs to 14 residues. V dropped 5 bases and J dropped 1 base, with 11 bases sitting between them. The DNA of the CDR3 is TGTGCCAGCAGTAAACAGGGCGAGAACACTGAAGCTTTCTTT. Translation gives CASSKQGENTEAFF.

This rearrangement joins TRBV6-5 to TRBJ2-5; D perhaps matches TRBD1 (5 bases). Trimming cost V 2 bases and J 4 bases, with 14 bases left between them. From germline, CDR1 is MNHEY and CDR2 SVGAGI. The CDR3 totals 15 residues. In nucleotides, the CDR3 is TGTGCCAGCAGTTACACCAGGGCTTCGCTAGAGACCCAGTACTTC. Translated: CASSYTRASLETQYF.

The sample holds a few counts of this clone. The chain uses TRBV30 and TRBJ2-1; D remains unclear. Per germline, CDR1 GTSNPN and CDR2 SVGIG (reference sequence). Trimming stripped 3 bases from V and 5 bases from J, with 8 bases between. The CDR3 length is 12 residues. CDR3 coding DNA: TGTGCCTGGAGGGCCGTCCACAATGAGCAGTTCTTC. Its translation: CAWRAVHNEQFF.

The V call is TRBV2, the J call TRBJ2-1, with 7 bases fitting TRBD1. This CDR3 region has 11 residues. Germline CDR1 reads SNHLY; CDR2 reads FYNNEI. J was trimmed by 14 bases and V by 5 bases; bases with no gene match: 6. The DNA for the CDR3 is TGTGCCAGCAGTAAGACAGGGTGGGAGTTCTTC. Encoded protein: CASSKTGWEFF. The whole variable domain, remainder taken from reference TRBV2 and TRBJ2-1, is EPEVTQTPSHQVTQMGQEVILRCVPISNHLYFYWYRQILGQKVEFLVSFYNNEISEKSEIFDDQFSVERPDGSNFTLKIRSTKLEDSAMYFCASSKTGWEFFGPGTRLTVL.

The chain is built from TRBV15 and TRBJ2-3, with 9 bases matching TRBD2. Germline lookup yields CDR1 LNHNV and CDR2 YYDKDF (reference sequence). CDR3 length: 16 residues. V gave up 5 bases and J gave up 4 bases; unmatched junction bases: 10. The CDR3 is CATSFRVREGADTQYF. CDR3 nucleotides: TGTGCCACCAGCTTCCGCGTGCGGGAGGGAGCAGATACGCAGTATTTT.

Here the CDR3 DNA reads TGCGCCAGCAGCTACAGGGAGCCAGGGGCCTACGAGCAGTACTTC. It yields the protein CASSYREPGAYEQYF. V gene TRBV5-1 combines with J gene TRBJ2-7; a weak D match, TRBD1 (6 bases). V lost 3 bases and J lost 2, with 15 bases in between. CDR3 length: 15 residues. Germline CDR1 SGHRS, CDR2 YFSETQ. Variable domain in full (rest from reference TRBV5-1 and TRBJ2-7): KAGVTQTPRYLIKTRGQQVTLSCSPISGHRSVSWYQQTPGQGLQFLFEYFSETQRNKGNFPGRFSGRQFSNSRSEMNVSTLELGDSALYLCASSYREPGAYEQYFGPGTRLTVT.

The V call is TRBV19, the J call TRBJ2-3; 10 bases match TRBD1. This CDR3 is 15 amino acids long. V lost 5 bases to trimming and J lost 3 bases; unmatched junction nucleotides: 5. Germline CDR1 and CDR2: LNHDA and SQIVND (reference sequence). The CDR3 region is CASSDRGRRTDTQYF. CDR3 DNA: TGTGCCAGTAGTGACAGGGGGCGTAGAACAGATACGCAGTATTTT.

This clone was picked up a small number of times. The chain links TRBV5-4 to TRBJ2-1, with no clear D. Between the trimmed V and J ends, which lost 4 bases and 2 bases, there was a span of 16 bases. The CDR3 runs 16 residues. Germline V lookup: CDR1 SGHNT, CDR2 YYREEE (reference sequence). The CDR3 bases are TGTGCCAGCAGCCCCTCGGGTACCCGAACCTACAATGAGCAGTTCTTC. Translating gives CASSPSGTRTYNEQFF.